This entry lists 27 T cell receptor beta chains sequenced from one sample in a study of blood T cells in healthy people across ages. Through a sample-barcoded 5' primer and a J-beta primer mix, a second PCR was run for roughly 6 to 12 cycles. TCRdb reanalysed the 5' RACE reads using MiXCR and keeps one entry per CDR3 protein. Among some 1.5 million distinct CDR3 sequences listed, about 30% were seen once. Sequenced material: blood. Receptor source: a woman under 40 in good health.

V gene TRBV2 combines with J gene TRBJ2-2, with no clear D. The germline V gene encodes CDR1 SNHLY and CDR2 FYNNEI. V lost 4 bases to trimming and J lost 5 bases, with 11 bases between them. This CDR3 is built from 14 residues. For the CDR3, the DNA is TGTGCCAGCAGTGTCGAAGGACGGACCGGGGAGCTGTTTTTT. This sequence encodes CASSVEGRTGELFF.

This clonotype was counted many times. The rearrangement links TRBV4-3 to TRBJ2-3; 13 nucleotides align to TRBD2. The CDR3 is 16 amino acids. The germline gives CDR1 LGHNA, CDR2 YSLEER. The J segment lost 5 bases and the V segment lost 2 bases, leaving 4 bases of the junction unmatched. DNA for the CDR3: TGCGCCAGCAGCCAACTTCGACTAGCGGGAGGAGATACGCAGTATTTT. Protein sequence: CASSQLRLAGGDTQYF.

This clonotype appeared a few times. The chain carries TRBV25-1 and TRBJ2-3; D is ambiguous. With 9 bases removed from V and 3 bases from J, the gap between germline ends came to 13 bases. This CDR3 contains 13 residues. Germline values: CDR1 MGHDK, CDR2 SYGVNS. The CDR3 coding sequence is TGTGCCAGTTCGGCGGCGGCTACAGATACGCAGTATTTT. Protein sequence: CASSAAATDTQYF.

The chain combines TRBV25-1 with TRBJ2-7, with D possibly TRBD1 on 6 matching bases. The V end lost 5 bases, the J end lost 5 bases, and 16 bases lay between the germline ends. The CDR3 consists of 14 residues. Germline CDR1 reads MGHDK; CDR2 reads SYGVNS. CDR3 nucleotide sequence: TGTGCCAGCAGTTCACCGGGACAAATAGACGAGCAGTACTTC. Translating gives CASSSPGQIDEQYF.

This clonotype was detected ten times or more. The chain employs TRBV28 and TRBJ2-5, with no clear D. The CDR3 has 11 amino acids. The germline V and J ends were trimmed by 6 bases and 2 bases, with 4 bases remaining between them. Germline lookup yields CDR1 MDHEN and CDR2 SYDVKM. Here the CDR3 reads CASRWQETQYF. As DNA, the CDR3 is TGTGCCAGCAGGTGGCAAGAGACCCAGTACTTC.

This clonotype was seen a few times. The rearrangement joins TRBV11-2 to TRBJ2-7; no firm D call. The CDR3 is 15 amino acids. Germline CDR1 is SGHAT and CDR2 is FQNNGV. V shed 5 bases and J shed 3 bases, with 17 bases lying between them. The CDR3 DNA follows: TGTGCCAGCAGCCCCCCCAGAAGGGTAATCTACGAGCAGTACTTC. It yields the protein CASSPPRRVIYEQYF.

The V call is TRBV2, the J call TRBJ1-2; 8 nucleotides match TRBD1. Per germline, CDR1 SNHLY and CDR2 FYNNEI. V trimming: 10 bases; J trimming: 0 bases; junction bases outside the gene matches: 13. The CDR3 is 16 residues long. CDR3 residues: CATPPGQVPPNYGYTF. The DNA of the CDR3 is TGTGCCACCCCACCGGGACAGGTGCCTCCTAACTATGGCTACACCTTC.

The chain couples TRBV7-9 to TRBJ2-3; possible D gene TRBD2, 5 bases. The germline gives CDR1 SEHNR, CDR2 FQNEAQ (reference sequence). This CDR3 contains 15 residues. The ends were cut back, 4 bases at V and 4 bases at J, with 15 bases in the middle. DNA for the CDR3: TGTGCCAGCAGCTCACCCCGGGGATATGCAGATACGCAGTATTTT. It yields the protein CASSSPRGYADTQYF. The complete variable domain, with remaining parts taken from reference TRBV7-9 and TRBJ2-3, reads DTGVSQNPRHKITKRGQNVTFRCDPISEHNRLYWYRQTLGQGPEFLTYFQNEAQLEKSRLLSDRFSAERPKGSFSTLEIQRTEQGDSAMYLCASSSPRGYADTQYFGPGTRLTVL.

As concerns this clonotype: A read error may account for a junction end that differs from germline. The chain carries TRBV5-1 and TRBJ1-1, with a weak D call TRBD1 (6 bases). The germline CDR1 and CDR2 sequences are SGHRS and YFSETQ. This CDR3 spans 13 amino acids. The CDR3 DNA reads TGCGCCGGCAGCGGGGGACAGAACACTGAAGCTTTCTTT. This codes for CAGSGGQNTEAFF.

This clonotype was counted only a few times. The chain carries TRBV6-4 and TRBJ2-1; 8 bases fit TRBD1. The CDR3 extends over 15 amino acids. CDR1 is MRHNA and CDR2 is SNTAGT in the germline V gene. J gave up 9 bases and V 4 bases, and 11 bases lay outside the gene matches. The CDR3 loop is CASSARTGKQGEQFF. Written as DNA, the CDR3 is TGTGCCAGCAGTGCCAGGACAGGGAAACAGGGTGAGCAGTTCTTC.

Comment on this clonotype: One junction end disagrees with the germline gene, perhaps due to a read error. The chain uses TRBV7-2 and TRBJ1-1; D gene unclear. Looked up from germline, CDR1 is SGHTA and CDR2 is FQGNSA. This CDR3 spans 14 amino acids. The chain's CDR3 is CASNLRGYVAEAFF. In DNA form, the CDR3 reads TGTGCCAGCAACTTACGAGGGTACGTGGCTGAAGCTTTCTTT. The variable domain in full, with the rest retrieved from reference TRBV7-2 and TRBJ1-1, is GAGVSQSPSNKVTEKGKDVELRCDPISGHTALYWYRQSLGQGLEFLIYFQGNSAPDKSGLPSDRFSAERTGGSVSTLTIQRTQQEDSAVYLCASNLRGYVAEAFFGQGTRLTVV.

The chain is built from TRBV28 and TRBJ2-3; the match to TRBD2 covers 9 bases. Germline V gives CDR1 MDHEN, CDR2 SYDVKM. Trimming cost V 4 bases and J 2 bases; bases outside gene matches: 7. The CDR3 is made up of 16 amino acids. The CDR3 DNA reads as TGTGCCAGCAGTTACGGCGGGGGGGCCGACACAGATACGCAGTATTTT. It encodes CASSYGGGADTDTQYF. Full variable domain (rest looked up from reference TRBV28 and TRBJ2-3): DVKVTQSSRYLVKRTGEKVFLECVQDMDHENMFWYRQDPGLGLRLIYFSYDVKMKEKGDIPEGYSVSREKKERFSLILESASTNQTSMYLCASSYGGGADTDTQYFGPGTRLTVL.

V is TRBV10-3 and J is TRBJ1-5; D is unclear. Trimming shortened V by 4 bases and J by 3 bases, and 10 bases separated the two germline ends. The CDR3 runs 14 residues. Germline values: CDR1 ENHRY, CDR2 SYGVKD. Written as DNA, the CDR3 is TGTGCCATCAGTGGCGGGGATCCCAATCAGCCCCAGCATTTT. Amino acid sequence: CAISGGDPNQPQHF.

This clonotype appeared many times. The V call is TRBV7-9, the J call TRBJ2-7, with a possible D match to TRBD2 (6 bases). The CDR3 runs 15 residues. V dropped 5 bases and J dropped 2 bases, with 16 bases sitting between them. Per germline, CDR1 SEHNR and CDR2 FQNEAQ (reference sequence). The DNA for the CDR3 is TGTGCCAGCAGCCATAAACCGGGGGTTACCTACGAGCAGTACTTC. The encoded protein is CASSHKPGVTYEQYF.

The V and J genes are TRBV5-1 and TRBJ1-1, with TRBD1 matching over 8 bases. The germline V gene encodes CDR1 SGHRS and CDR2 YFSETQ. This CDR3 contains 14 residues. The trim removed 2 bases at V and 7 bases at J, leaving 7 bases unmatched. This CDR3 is CASSFETGGDEAFF. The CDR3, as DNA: TGCGCCAGCAGCTTTGAAACAGGGGGGGATGAAGCTTTCTTT.

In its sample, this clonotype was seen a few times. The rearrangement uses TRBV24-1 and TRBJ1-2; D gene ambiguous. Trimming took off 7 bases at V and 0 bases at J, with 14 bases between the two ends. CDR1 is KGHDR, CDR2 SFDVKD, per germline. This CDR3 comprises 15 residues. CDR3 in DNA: TGTGCCACCAGAGCGGGAGCAGAAGCTAACTATGGCTACACCTTC. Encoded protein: CATRAGAEANYGYTF.

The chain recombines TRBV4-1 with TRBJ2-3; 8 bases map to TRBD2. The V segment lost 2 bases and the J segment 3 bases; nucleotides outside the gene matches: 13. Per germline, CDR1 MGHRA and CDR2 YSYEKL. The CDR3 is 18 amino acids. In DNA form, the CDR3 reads TGCGCCAGCAGCCAACCATCCTCTGTAGCGGGGTTAACAGATACGCAGTATTTT. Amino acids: CASSQPSSVAGLTDTQYF.

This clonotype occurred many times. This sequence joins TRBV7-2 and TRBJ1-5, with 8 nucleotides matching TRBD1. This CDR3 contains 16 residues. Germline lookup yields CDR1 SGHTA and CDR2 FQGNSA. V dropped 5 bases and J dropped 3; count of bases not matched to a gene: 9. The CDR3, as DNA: TGTGCCAGCAGCCCCGCCCCAGGGGGCGTCAATCAGCCCCAGCATTTT. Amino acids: CASSPAPGGVNQPQHF.

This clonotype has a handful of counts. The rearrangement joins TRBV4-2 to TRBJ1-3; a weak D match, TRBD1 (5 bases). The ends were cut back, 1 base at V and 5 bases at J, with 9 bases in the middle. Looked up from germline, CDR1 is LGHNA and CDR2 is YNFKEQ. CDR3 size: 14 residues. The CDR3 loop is CASSQGGERNTIYF. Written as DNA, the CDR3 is TGTGCCAGCAGCCAAGGAGGGGAGCGAAACACCATATATTTT.

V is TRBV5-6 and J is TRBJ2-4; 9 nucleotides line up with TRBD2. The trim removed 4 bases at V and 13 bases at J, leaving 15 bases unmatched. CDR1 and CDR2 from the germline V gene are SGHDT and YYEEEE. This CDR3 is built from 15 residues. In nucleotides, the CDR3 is TGTGCCAGCAGCGAAATGACTAGCGGCAGTTGGGAGCAGTACTTC. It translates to CASSEMTSGSWEQYF.

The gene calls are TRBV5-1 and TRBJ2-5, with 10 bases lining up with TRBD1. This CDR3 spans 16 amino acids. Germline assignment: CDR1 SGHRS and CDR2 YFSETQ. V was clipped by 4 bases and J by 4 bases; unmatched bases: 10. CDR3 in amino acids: CASSLTHRTGGETQYF. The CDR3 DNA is TGCGCCAGCAGCCTGACCCATCGGACAGGGGGAGAGACCCAGTACTTC.

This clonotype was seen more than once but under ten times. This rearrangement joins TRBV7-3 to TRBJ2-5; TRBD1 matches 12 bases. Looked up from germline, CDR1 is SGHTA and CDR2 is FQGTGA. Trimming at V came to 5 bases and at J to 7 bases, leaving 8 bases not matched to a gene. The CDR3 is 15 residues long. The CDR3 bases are TGTGCCAGCAGCGCCGGGACAGGGGGCTACGGGACCCAGTACTTC. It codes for CASSAGTGGYGTQYF. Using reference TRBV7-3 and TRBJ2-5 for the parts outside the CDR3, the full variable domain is GAGVSQTPSNKVTEKGKYVELRCDPISGHTALYWYRQSLGQGPEFLIYFQGTGAADDSGLPNDRFFAVRPEGSVSTLKIQRTERGDSAVYLCASSAGTGGYGTQYFGPGTRLLVL.

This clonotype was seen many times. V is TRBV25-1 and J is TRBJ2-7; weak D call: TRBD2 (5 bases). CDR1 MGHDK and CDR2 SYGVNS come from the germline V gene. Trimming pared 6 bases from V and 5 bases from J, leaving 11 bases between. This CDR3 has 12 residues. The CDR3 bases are TGTGCCAGCAGGGAGGATAGCCACGAGCAGTACTTC. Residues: CASREDSHEQYF.

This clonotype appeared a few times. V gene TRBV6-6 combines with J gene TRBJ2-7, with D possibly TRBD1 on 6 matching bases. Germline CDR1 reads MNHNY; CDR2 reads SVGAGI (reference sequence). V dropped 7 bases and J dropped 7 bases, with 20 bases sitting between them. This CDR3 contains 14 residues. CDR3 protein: CASTTGIVRTEQYF. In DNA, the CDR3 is TGTGCCAGCACCACAGGGATCGTCCGTACGGAGCAGTACTTC.

This CDR3 is CASSSTDPYGYTF. In DNA, the CDR3 is TGCGCCAGCAGCTCGACAGACCCATATGGCTACACCTTC. The rearrangement links TRBV5-1 to TRBJ1-2; possible D gene TRBD1, 5 bases. The V gene's germline CDR1 is SGHRS and CDR2 YFSETQ. The CDR3 contains 13 residues. With 3 bases removed from V and 5 bases from J, the gap between germline ends came to 11 bases. The variable domain in full, completed from reference TRBV5-1 and TRBJ1-2, reads KAGVTQTPRYLIKTRGQQVTLSCSPISGHRSVSWYQQTPGQGLQFLFEYFSETQRNKGNFPGRFSGRQFSNSRSEMNVSTLELGDSALYLCASSSTDPYGYTFGSGTRLTVV.

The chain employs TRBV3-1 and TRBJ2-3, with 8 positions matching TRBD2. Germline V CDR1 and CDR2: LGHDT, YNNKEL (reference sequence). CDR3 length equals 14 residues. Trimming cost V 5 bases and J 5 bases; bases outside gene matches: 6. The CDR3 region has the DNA TGTGCCAGCAGCTTAGCGGGGCACTTAGATACGCAGTATTTT. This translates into CASSLAGHLDTQYF.

The DNA for the CDR3 is TGCGCCAGCAGCCTAGGACTGGGGGGAAATGAGCAGTACTTC. It translates to CASSLGLGGNEQYF. The V gene is TRBV5-1, the J gene TRBJ2-4; a weak D match, TRBD2 (6 bases). The CDR3 is 14 amino acids. V lost 4 bases to trimming and J lost 13 bases, with 21 bases between them. Germline V gene data show CDR1 as SGHRS and CDR2 as YFSETQ.